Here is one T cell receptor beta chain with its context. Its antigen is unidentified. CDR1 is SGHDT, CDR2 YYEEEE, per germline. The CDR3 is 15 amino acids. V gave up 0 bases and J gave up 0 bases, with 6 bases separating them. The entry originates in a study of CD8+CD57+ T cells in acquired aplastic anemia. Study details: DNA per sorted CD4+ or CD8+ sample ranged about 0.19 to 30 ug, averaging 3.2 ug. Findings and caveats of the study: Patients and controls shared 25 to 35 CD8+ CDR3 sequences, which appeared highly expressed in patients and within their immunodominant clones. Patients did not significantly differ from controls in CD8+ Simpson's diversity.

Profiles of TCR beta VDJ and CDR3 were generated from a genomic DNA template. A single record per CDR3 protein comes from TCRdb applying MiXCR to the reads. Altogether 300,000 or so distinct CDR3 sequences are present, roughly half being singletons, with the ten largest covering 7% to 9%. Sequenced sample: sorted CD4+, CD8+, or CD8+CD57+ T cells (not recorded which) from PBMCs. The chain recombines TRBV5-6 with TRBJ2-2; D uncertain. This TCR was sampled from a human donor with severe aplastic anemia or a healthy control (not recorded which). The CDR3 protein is CASSLDNANTGELFF. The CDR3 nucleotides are TGTGCCAGCAGCTTGGACAATGCGAACACCGGGGAGCTGTTTTTT. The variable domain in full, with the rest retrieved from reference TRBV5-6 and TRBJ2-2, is DAGVTQSPTHLIKTRGQQVTLRCSPKSGHDTVSWYQQALGQGPQFIFQYYEEEERQRGNFPDRFSGHQFPNYSSELNVNALLLGDSALYLCASSLDNANTGELFFGEGSRLTVL.